This TCR beta chain appears in the sequencing data of a study of blood T cell repertoires in COVID-19. In the source study's methods: Researchers report that nucleated cell counts were estimated from reference gene primer amplification. Method: immunoSEQ multiplex PCR; TCRdb's copy keeps in-frame clones and lacks some. That table gives V, J and clone size, and the DNA gave D and trimming. The repertoire holds some 110,000 clones, 85% to 90% seen once, with 3.2% in the top ten. The CDR3 length is 18 residues. Germline CDR1 is KGHSH and CDR2 is LQKENI. V was pared by 2 bases and J by 2 bases, with 14 bases of the junction left unmatched.

The V and J genes are TRBV18 and TRBJ2-5; 7 positions match TRBD1. The sequence derives from an elderly woman with COVID-19, enrolled during active disease. The sequencing input was peripheral blood. CDR3 amino acids: CASSPATGRPPMQETQYF. The DNA for the CDR3 is TGTGCCAGCTCACCAGCGACAGGGCGACCGCCGATGCAAGAGACCCAGTACTTC.